This entry lists 17 T cell receptor beta chains sequenced from one sample in a study of blood T cell repertoires in COVID-19 (TCRdb year 2020). The library came from the immunoSEQ multiplex PCR assay. As stored in TCRdb, this immuneACCESS dataset retains in-frame rearrangements with V and J assigned. A fraction of the clones does not appear; measured against another copy, unresolved V genes explain less than half of the discrepancy, and the remainder lacks a known reason. Present in this sample are under 250,000 clones, roughly 87% of which were seen just once. 10% to 13% of the sample goes to the ten largest clones. What was sequenced was PBMCs or T cells enriched from blood (not recorded which). These TCRs come from a man aged 25 to 40 who had recovered from COVID-19.

The V call is TRBV15, the J call TRBJ2-3, with TRBD2 matching 7 bases. The germline CDR1 and CDR2 sequences are LNHNV and YYDKDF (reference sequence). The CDR3 covers 16 residues. With V trimmed by 4 bases and J by 5 bases, 12 bases remained unmatched. In DNA, the CDR3 is TGTGCCACCAGCATAAGGACTAGAGGTAGTGGAGATACGCAGTATTTT. It specifies CATSIRTRGSGDTQYF.

The chain is built from TRBV19 and TRBJ1-5, with a possible D match to TRBD1 (5 bases). The ends were cut back, 3 bases at V and 4 bases at J, with 13 bases in the middle. CDR1 and CDR2 (germline): LNHDA, SQIVND (reference sequence). The CDR3 contains 15 residues. In nucleotides, the CDR3 is TGTGCCAGTAGTATCGGGCGGGGACGTAATCAGCCCCAGCATTTT. It translates to CASSIGRGRNQPQHF.

The chain is built from TRBV5-1 and TRBJ2-5; TRBD2 might be the D (7 bases). The CDR3 consists of 16 residues. Germline values: CDR1 SGHRS, CDR2 YFSETQ. The V and J ends lost 4 bases and 5 bases respectively, with 21 bases between them. This CDR3 reads CASSRKGGRDGETQYF. The CDR3 region has the DNA TGCGCCAGCAGCCGGAAGGGGGGGCGCGACGGGGAGACCCAGTACTTC.

The chain employs TRBV11-3 and TRBJ2-7; tentative D call: TRBD1 (7 bases). Germline V gene sequence: CDR1 SGHNT, CDR2 YENEEA. Trimming pared 1 base from V and 7 bases from J, leaving 17 bases between. The CDR3 consists of 15 residues. CDR3 bases: TGTGCCAGCAGCTTAGCACGCGGGGTGACAGGGGAGCAGTACTTC. Its translation is CASSLARGVTGEQYF. The full variable domain, its missing parts supplied by reference TRBV11-3 and TRBJ2-7, is EAGVVQSPRYKIIEKKQPVAFWCNPISGHNTLYWYLQNLGQGPELLIRYENEEAVDDSQLPKDRFSAERLKGVDSTLKIQPAELGDSAVYLCASSLARGVTGEQYFGPGTRLTVT.

J is TRBJ1-5 and V is TRBV27, with a weak D call TRBD1 (5 bases). Germline CDR1 reads MNHEY; CDR2 reads SMNVEV (reference sequence). The CDR3 is 18 amino acids. Deletions cut 2 bases from V and 0 bases from J, with 17 bases between. As DNA, the CDR3 is TGTGCCAGCAGTTTAAGAGGGACTGCTTTGTATAGCAATCAGCCCCAGCATTTT. It encodes CASSLRGTALYSNQPQHF.

This chain links TRBV7-2 with TRBJ1-5; no clear D gene. CDR1 SGHTA and CDR2 FQGNSA come from the germline V gene. The V gene lost 1 base and the J gene lost 0 bases, with 7 bases spanning the gap. This CDR3 is 15 amino acids long. Here the CDR3 reads CASSLGRYSNQPQHF. CDR3 sequence (DNA): TGTGCCAGCAGCTTAGGTAGATATAGCAATCAGCCCCAGCATTTT.

The chain combines TRBV7-3 with TRBJ2-3; 7 nucleotides agree with TRBD1. The CDR3 spans 15 residues. Germline CDR1 SGHTA, CDR2 FQGTGA. V shed 4 bases, J shed 2 bases, and the junction held 6 bases outside the gene matches. CDR3 amino acids: CASSYQTGNTDTQYF. In nucleotides, the CDR3 is TGTGCCAGCAGCTACCAGACAGGGAACACAGATACGCAGTATTTT.

CDR3 coding DNA: TGTGCCAGCAGCTCCCCGGACTTAAGCTCCTACGAGCAGTACTTC. Encoded protein: CASSSPDLSSYEQYF. The chain links TRBV5-4 to TRBJ2-7; TRBD2 is a possible D gene (5 bases). Germline CDR1 and CDR2: SGHNT and YYREEE (reference sequence). This CDR3 spans 15 amino acids. Trimming took off 3 bases at V and 0 bases at J, with 13 bases between the two ends.

This clone turned up a few times. The chain carries TRBV5-1 and TRBJ2-7; 9 positions agree with TRBD2. Trimming took 2 bases from V and 0 from J; bases not matched to a gene: 18. CDR1 SGHRS and CDR2 YFSETQ come from the germline V gene. The CDR3 has 20 residues. The CDR3 DNA sequence: TGCGCCAGCAGCTTTTTAATTAGCGGGAGCCCTGCGACGAGCTCCTACGAGCAGTACTTC. Translated: CASSFLISGSPATSSYEQYF.

The J gene is TRBJ1-1, the V gene TRBV7-2; no clear D. Germline-derived CDR1 and CDR2 are SGHTA and FQGNSA. V lost 1 base and J 3 bases, leaving 12 bases between the germline ends. The CDR3 totals 15 residues. As DNA, the CDR3 is TGTGCCAGCAGCTTAGATCGGGGATGGGACACTGAAGCTTTCTTT. This translates into CASSLDRGWDTEAFF.

The chain is built from TRBV19 and TRBJ2-1; 8 bases align to TRBD2. V was clipped by 7 bases and J by 7 bases; unmatched bases: 18. The germline gives CDR1 LNHDA, CDR2 SQIVND (reference sequence). The CDR3 spans 17 residues. In nucleotides, the CDR3 is TGTGCCAGTAAACGGCGAAGCGGGGGCCGTGTAGGGAATGAGCAGTTCTTC. Encoded protein: CASKRRSGGRVGNEQFF.

The chain has TRBV6-8 and TRBJ2-3; TRBD1 matches 7 bases. The CDR3 has 16 residues. Trimming removed 1 base from V and 2 bases from J; junction bases left unmatched: 6. The germline CDR1 and CDR2 sequences are MNHGY and SAAAGT. The chain's CDR3 is CASSYFRDSPTDTQYF. The CDR3 nucleotides are TGTGCCAGCAGTTACTTCCGGGACAGCCCCACAGATACGCAGTATTTT.

The chain combines TRBV10-3 with TRBJ2-1; TRBD1 might be the D (5 bases). This CDR3 spans 12 amino acids. Germline lookup yields CDR1 ENHRY and CDR2 SYGVKD. Deletions cut 4 bases from V and 8 bases from J, with 9 bases between. In DNA, the CDR3 is TGTGCCATCAGTGTCCAGGGTTATGAGCAGTTCTTC. Its protein is CAISVQGYEQFF.

The V gene is TRBV2, the J gene TRBJ1-2; D is possibly TRBD1 (5 bases). This CDR3 is 13 amino acids long. V was clipped by 1 base and J by 2 bases, with 5 bases between them. CDR1 SNHLY and CDR2 FYNNEI come from the germline V gene. The CDR3 loop is CASSEGGNYGYTF. In DNA, the CDR3 is TGTGCCAGCAGTGAAGGGGGCAACTATGGCTACACCTTC.

The chain links TRBV18 to TRBJ1-3; 9 bases line up with TRBD1. Germline lookup yields CDR1 KGHSH and CDR2 LQKENI. J lost 3 bases, V lost 2 bases, and 5 bases had no gene match. This CDR3 contains 16 residues. CDR3 amino acids: CASSPGNRGLGNTIYF. The DNA for the CDR3 is TGTGCCAGCTCACCAGGAAACAGGGGGCTTGGAAACACCATATATTTT.

Only one count was recorded for this clone. The chain employs TRBV10-3 and TRBJ1-3; D remains unclear. V lost 5 bases, J lost 1 base, and 18 bases lay in between. This CDR3 is built from 17 residues. CDR1 is ENHRY and CDR2 is SYGVKD in the germline V gene. CDR3 loop: CAISPQASPSSGNTIYF. CDR3 bases: TGTGCCATCAGTCCCCAGGCCTCTCCTTCTTCTGGAAACACCATATATTTT.

The chain carries TRBV6-5 and TRBJ1-1; 8 bases match TRBD1. The junction had 9 bases not matched to a gene; V was cut back by 7 bases and J by 5 bases. Germline CDR1 MNHEY, CDR2 SVGAGI. The CDR3 is 14 amino acids. In DNA form, the CDR3 reads TGTGCCAGCATTAGAGGACAGGGTTCAACTGAAGCTTTCTTT. Translated: CASIRGQGSTEAFF.